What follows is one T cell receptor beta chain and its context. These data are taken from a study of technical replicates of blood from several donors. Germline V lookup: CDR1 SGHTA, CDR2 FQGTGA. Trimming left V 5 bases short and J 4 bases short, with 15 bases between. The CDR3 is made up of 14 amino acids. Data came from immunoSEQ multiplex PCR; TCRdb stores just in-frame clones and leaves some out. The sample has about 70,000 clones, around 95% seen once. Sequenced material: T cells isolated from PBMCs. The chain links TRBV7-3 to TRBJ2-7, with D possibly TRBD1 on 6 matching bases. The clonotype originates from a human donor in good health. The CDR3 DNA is TGTGCCAGCAGCGTTAGCTCAGGGGCTTACGAGCAGTACTTC. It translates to CASSVSSGAYEQYF.